The present T cell receptor beta chain was sequenced within a study of CD8 T cells in Susac syndrome. The study's findings and limits: In its TCR sequencing and HLA analysis, the study acknowledged that the number of individuals was relatively small.

Sequencing targeted TCR beta in blood CD8+ and CD4+ T cells. Treatment-naive patients with stable or active relapsing-remitting disease served as multiple sclerosis controls. Notes on this clonotype: The antigen is not known.

Reverse transcription of about 0.5 to 1 ug RNA was carried out with random hexamers. A multiplex approach, immunoSEQ multiplex PCR, amplified TCR beta CDR3 across 54 Vbeta and 13 Jbeta. TCRdb reanalysed the immunoSEQ multiplex PCR reads using MiXCR and keeps one entry per CDR3 protein. The table includes around 190,000 distinct CDR3 sequences, 85% to 95% detected once. CDR1 and CDR2 (germline): LGHDT, YNNKEL (reference sequence). This CDR3 spans 16 amino acids. J was trimmed by 5 bases and V by 6 bases; bases with no gene match: 14. Sequenced material: CD8+ T cells from PBMCs. The receptor was derived from a human donor with multiple sclerosis. This sequence joins TRBV3-1 and TRBJ2-5; TRBD1 matches at 8 bases. CDR3 nucleotides: TGTGCCAGCAGGGAATTCGGACAGGGTAGAGAGGAGACCCAGTACTTC. Its translation is CASREFGQGREETQYF.